One sample yielded the 16 T cell receptor beta chains listed below, sequenced in a study of shared clonotypes between healthy human individuals. Repertoires were generated with immunoSEQ multiplex PCR, while TCRdb's copy carries only in-frame clones and drops some. The profile covers some 380,000 clones, with roughly 96% appearing a single time and around 0.32% taken by the ten largest. Sample: memory CD8+ T cells sorted from blood. Sample subset: CD45RO+ cells pooled with CCR7-negative TemRA cells. The source is a man aged 25 to 40 in good health.

This chain joins TRBV7-9 and TRBJ2-7; D assignment may be TRBD1 or TRBD2 (7 bases each). The germline V and J ends were trimmed by 5 bases and 4 bases, with 18 bases remaining between them. In germline, CDR1 is SEHNR, CDR2 FQNEAQ (reference sequence). The CDR3 has 15 residues. The CDR3, as DNA: TGTGCCAGCAGCCCAGGGGGGGACCAGCAATACGAGCAGTACTTC. Translating it yields CASSPGGDQQYEQYF.

This clone appeared once. The chain uses TRBV4-1 and TRBJ2-4; 13 positions agree with TRBD2. This CDR3 has 18 residues. Germline CDR1 is MGHRA and CDR2 is YSYEKL. After removal of 1 base from V and 2 bases from J, the junction contained 5 bases not matched to a gene. The CDR3 nucleotides are TGCGCCAGCAGCCAAGGACTAGCGGGAGGATGGTCCAAAAACATTCAGTACTTC. Its translation: CASSQGLAGGWSKNIQYF.

The chain links TRBV30 to TRBJ2-7, with unresolved D. Trimming pared 3 bases from V and 4 bases from J, leaving 10 bases between. The CDR3 has 12 residues. Germline V lookup: CDR1 GTSNPN, CDR2 SVGIG (reference sequence). Written as DNA, the CDR3 is TGTGCCTGGAGCCCCGTCGGATACGAGCAGTACTTC. Its protein product is CAWSPVGYEQYF. The whole variable domain, remainder taken from reference TRBV30 and TRBJ2-7, is SQTIHQWPATLVQPVGSPLSLECTVEGTSNPNLYWYRQAAGRGLQLLFYSVGIGQISSEVPQNLSASRPQDRQFILSSKKLLLSDSGFYLCAWSPVGYEQYFGPGTRLTVT.

The chain combines TRBV27 with TRBJ2-2; a possible D gene is TRBD2 (6 bases). Germline V gene data show CDR1 as MNHEY and CDR2 as SMNVEV (reference sequence). This CDR3 has 16 amino acids. V lost 2 bases and J lost 4, with 14 bases in between. CDR3 coding DNA: TGTGCCAGCAGTTTACTGACTAGTTTTGGCACCGGGGAGCTGTTTTTT. It specifies CASSLLTSFGTGELFF.

This chain connects TRBV15 to TRBJ2-1; 10 bases are shared with TRBD1. CDR3 length: 16 residues. Trimming at V came to 1 base and at J to 3 bases, leaving 3 bases not matched to a gene. Germline V gene sequence: CDR1 LNHNV, CDR2 YYDKDF (reference sequence). The CDR3 region has the DNA TGTGCCACCAGCAGAGGCCGGACAGGGGGCTACAATGAGCAGTTCTTC. Protein sequence: CATSRGRTGGYNEQFF.

J is TRBJ2-3 and V is TRBV13; 9 nucleotides align to TRBD2. The germline gives CDR1 PRHDT, CDR2 FYEKMQ (reference sequence). V lost 2 bases to trimming and J lost 2 bases; unmatched junction nucleotides: 20. There are 21 residues in the CDR3. The CDR3 DNA reads TGTGCCAGCAGCTTAAGGGTGTTGTTGGCGGGAGGGCCGGGGCACACAGATACGCAGTATTTT. Translated, it gives CASSLRVLLAGGPGHTDTQYF. The full variable domain, completed using reference TRBV13 and TRBJ2-3, is AAGVIQSPRHLIKEKRETATLKCYPIPRHDTVYWYQQGPGQDPQFLISFYEKMQSDKGSIPDRFSAQQFSDYHSELNMSSLELGDSALYFCASSLRVLLAGGPGHTDTQYFGPGTRLTVL.

The genes are TRBV15 and TRBJ2-1, with 9 bases aligning to TRBD2. Looked up from germline, CDR1 is LNHNV and CDR2 is YYDKDF (reference sequence). CDR3 length: 17 residues. J was trimmed by 7 bases and V by 0 bases; bases with no gene match: 10. CDR3 protein: CATSRDGGTSIANEQFF. In DNA form, the CDR3 reads TGTGCCACCAGCAGAGATGGCGGGACTAGCATCGCTAATGAGCAGTTCTTC.

This clone has just one count. Other DNA sequences from this sample encode an identical CDR3 as well. This chain connects TRBV7-2 to TRBJ2-7, with D hard to call. The length of the CDR3 is 12 residues. Trimming removed 3 bases at V and 0 bases at J, with 3 bases between. Germline CDR1 SGHTA, CDR2 FQGNSA. CDR3 region: CASSFSSYEQYF. CDR3 nucleotides: TGTGCCAGCAGCTTCAGCTCCTACGAGCAGTACTTC.

This sequence joins TRBV10-3 and TRBJ2-6, with D uncertain. V gave up 11 bases and J gave up 0 bases, with 8 bases separating them. The CDR3 runs 13 residues. Germline V gives CDR1 ENHRY, CDR2 SYGVKD. The CDR3 DNA reads as TGTGCCGTAGGAGACTCTGGGGCCAACGTCCTGACTTTC. It encodes CAVGDSGANVLTF.

This chain uses TRBV7-9 with TRBJ2-7, with 7 positions matching TRBD1. Germline V gene lookup returns CDR1 SEHNR and CDR2 FQNEAQ (reference sequence). The CDR3 covers 16 residues. V lost 5 bases and J lost 2; bases outside the gene matches: 12. The CDR3 DNA is TGTGCCAGCAGCCCCAGGTCGACAGGGTTAACCTACGAGCAGTACTTC. This translates into CASSPRSTGLTYEQYF.

The gene calls are TRBV10-3 and TRBJ1-1, with D perhaps TRBD1 (5 bases). V was pared by 11 bases and J by 2 bases, with 12 bases between. The germline V gene encodes CDR1 ENHRY and CDR2 SYGVKD. The CDR3 is made up of 12 amino acids. CDR3 DNA sequence: TGTGCCTCTCGGGACCTTAACACTGAAGCTTTCTTT. It is translated as CASRDLNTEAFF.

The chain recombines TRBV6-5 with TRBJ1-1; D gene uncertain. CDR3 size: 14 residues. V was pared by 0 bases and J by 7 bases, with 12 bases between. Germline-derived CDR1 and CDR2 are MNHEY and SVGAGI. The CDR3 loop is CASSYSIVRNEAFF. The CDR3 DNA reads as TGTGCCAGCAGTTACTCGATAGTCAGGAATGAAGCTTTCTTT.

The V and J genes are TRBV5-4 and TRBJ2-3; maybe TRBD1 (6 bases). CDR3 length: 13 residues. Deletions cut 3 bases from V and 5 bases from J, with 10 bases between. CDR1 and CDR2 (germline): SGHNT, YYREEE (reference sequence). In DNA form, the CDR3 reads TGTGCCAGCAGCTCACAGGGTTTAGATACGCAGTATTTT. This gives the protein CASSSQGLDTQYF.

This sequence joins TRBV5-1 and TRBJ1-3; 10 nucleotides agree with TRBD1. The germline CDR1 and CDR2 sequences are SGHRS and YFSETQ. The CDR3 spans 15 residues. Germline trimming cut 3 bases from V and 4 bases from J; bases unmatched to any gene: 4. CDR3 in DNA: TGCGCCAGCAGCTCCCGGGACAGGGGAGGAAACACCATATATTTT. Its protein product is CASSSRDRGGNTIYF.

The chain couples TRBV5-4 to TRBJ2-3; D might be TRBD1 (6 bases). CDR3 length: 17 residues. Germline values: CDR1 SGHNT, CDR2 YYREEE (reference sequence). V shed 2 bases and J shed 4 bases, with 20 bases lying between them. CDR3 nucleotide sequence: TGTGCCAGCAGCTTACCCTCACAGGGACCACCAGCAGATACGCAGTATTTT. Translation: CASSLPSQGPPADTQYF.

This chain joins TRBV6-1 and TRBJ2-5; 7 bases map to TRBD2. The CDR3 sequence is 13 residues long. The trim removed 4 bases at V and 2 bases at J, leaving 1 base unmatched. From germline, CDR1 is MNHNS and CDR2 SASEGT. The CDR3 DNA is TGTGCCAGCAGTGGGGGACTACAAGAGACCCAGTACTTC. Amino acids: CASSGGLQETQYF.